This T cell receptor (beta chain) was obtained from a study of shared clonotypes between healthy human individuals. Profiling relied on immunoSEQ multiplex PCR, and the TCRdb table lists in-frame clones only, not all of them. This table holds 150,000 to 200,000 clones, around 93% found once. V was shortened by 4 bases and J by 3 bases, with 14 bases between the two germline ends. Germline CDR1 KGHSH, CDR2 LQKENI. This CDR3 comprises 15 residues. All participating donors were Caucasian adults from Nashville, Tennessee. The V and J genes are TRBV18 and TRBJ2-3; D is perhaps TRBD1 (5 bases). The receptor comes from a woman aged 30 to 39 in good health. The specimen sequenced was naive CD4+ T cells sorted from blood. The subset was: CD45RA+ positively selected. The CDR3 protein is CASSLAGPPTDTQYF. The CDR3 DNA follows: TGTGCCAGCTCACTTGCAGGGCCTCCGACAGATACGCAGTATTTT.